This T cell receptor beta chain was obtained from a study of response to subunit inactivated influenza vaccine. A single record per CDR3 protein comes from TCRdb applying MiXCR to the RT-PCR reads. Here the sample spans 500,000 to 600,000 distinct CDR3 sequences, about 17% being singletons. At least ten counts were recorded for this clonotype. V dropped 3 bases and J dropped 4; count of bases not matched to a gene: 6. This CDR3 region has 16 residues. The receptor's source is a man between 50 and 75 years old who received an inactivated influenza vaccine. The sample consisted of CD4+ T cells sorted from PBMCs, taken roughly 24 months after vaccination. The chain employs TRBV12-3 or TRBV12-4 and TRBJ1-2, with TRBD1 matching 12 bases. The CDR3 here is CASSFNPGQGAYGYTF. The CDR3 DNA reads TGTGCCAGCAGTTTCAACCCGGGACAGGGGGCCTATGGCTACACCTTC.